This TCR beta chain appears in the sequencing data of a study of T cells after yellow fever vaccination. TCRdb analysed the 5' RACE reads with MiXCR anew, one entry per CDR3 protein. The sample comprises hundreds of thousands of distinct CDR3 sequences, roughly 13% of which are singletons, and roughly an eighth rests with the top ten. V was trimmed by 1 base and J by 6 bases, leaving 13 bases between them. This CDR3 is 15 amino acids long. Germline lookup yields CDR1 KGHSH and CDR2 LQKENI. This clonotype was picked up a small number of times. Antigen: not known. Points from the study as a whole: At around 95% for CD4 and 70% to 90% for CD8, most primary-vaccination clones showed up again after the booster. Although most clonotypes did not, a small share appeared in both CD4 and CD8 compartments.

The sample consisted of PBMCs, taken on the day of the yellow fever booster vaccination. The rearrangement links TRBV18 to TRBJ2-1; D might be TRBD1 (7 bases). The source of this sequence is a man aged 30 to 45 who received the YFV17D yellow fever vaccine. CDR3 bases: TGTGCCAGCTCACCACGGCAGGGGGGAGTCAATGAGCAGTTCTTC. Its translation: CASSPRQGGVNEQFF.